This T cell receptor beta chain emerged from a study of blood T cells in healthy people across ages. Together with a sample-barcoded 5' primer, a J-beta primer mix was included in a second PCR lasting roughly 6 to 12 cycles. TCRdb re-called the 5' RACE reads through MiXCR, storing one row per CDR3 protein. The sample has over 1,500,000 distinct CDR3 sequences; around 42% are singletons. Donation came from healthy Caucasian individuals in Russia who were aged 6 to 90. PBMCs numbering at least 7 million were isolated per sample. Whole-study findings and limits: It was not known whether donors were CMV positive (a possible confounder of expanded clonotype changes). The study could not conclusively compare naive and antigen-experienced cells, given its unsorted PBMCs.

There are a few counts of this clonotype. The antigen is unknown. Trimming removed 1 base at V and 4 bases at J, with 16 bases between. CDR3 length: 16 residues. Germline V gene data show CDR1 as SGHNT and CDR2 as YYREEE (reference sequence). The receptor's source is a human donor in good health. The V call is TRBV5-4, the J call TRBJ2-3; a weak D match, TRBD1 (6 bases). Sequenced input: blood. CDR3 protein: CASSLRKGEFPDTQYF. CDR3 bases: TGTGCCAGCAGCTTGAGAAAGGGGGAGTTTCCAGATACGCAGTATTTT.